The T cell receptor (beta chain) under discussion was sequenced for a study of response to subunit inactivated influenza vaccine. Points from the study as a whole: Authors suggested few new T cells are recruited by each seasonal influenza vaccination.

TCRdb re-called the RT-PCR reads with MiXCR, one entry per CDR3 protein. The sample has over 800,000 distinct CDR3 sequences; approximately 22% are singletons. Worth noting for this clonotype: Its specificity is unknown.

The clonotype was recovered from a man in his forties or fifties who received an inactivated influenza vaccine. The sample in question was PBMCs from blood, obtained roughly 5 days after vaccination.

DNA for the CDR3: TGTGCCAGCAGGATAGGACAGGGGGCGTTCTACGAGCAGTACTTC. Residues: CASRIGQGAFYEQYF. The chain employs TRBV12-3 or TRBV12-4 and TRBJ2-7, with TRBD1 identical over 11 bases. With 6 bases clipped from V and 3 bases from J, the junction kept 7 bases outside the gene matches. CDR3 length: 15 amino acids.